Reported below is one T cell receptor (beta chain). What it binds is unknown. Per germline, CDR1 MNHEY and CDR2 SMNVEV (reference sequence). The CDR3 is made up of 15 amino acids. V gave up 5 bases and J gave up 3 bases; unmatched junction bases: 9. The sample comes from a study of cytomegalovirus exposure and HLA in healthy donors. Findings and limits, study-wide: The productive fraction for most TCR beta V segments was about 90% or about 30% in an earlier analysis. Being indistinguishable, some V segments were excluded, TRBV6-2 and TRBV6-3 among them. When the data were analyzed later, several of the most significant clusters appeared to be linked to common viral pathogens. Analysis performed later found around 15,000 TCR beta sequences associated with HLA alleles at 0.05 false discovery rate.

PCR was performed using 60 Vbeta and 13 Jbeta primers. Using immunoSEQ multiplex PCR, the repertoire was profiled, and TCRdb retains in-frame clones only, with some absent. The sample yields 150,000 to 190,000 clones, roughly 84% seen once. The chain employs TRBV27 and TRBJ2-7; TRBD2 aligns across 8 bases. Specimen: PBMCs. The TCR comes from a woman younger than 35 in good health and CMV-seronegative. Here the CDR3 reads CASSIEASGYYEQYF. CDR3 coding DNA: TGTGCCAGCAGTATAGAGGCTAGCGGGTACTACGAGCAGTACTTC.